This T cell receptor beta chain was sequenced for a study of blood T cell repertoires in COVID-19. At the level of the study: The samples span acute and convalescent COVID-19 from the United States, Italy and Spain.

The CDR3 runs 16 residues. Clones were read by immunoSEQ multiplex PCR, and TCRdb kept only the in-frame ones, dropping some. The data hold about 320,000 clones, with approximately 89% observed a single time. This rearrangement joins TRBV1 to TRBJ1-1. TRBV1 is flagged as a pseudogene. The sequencing input was PBMCs or T cells enriched from blood (not recorded which). This TCR was recovered from a man under 40 who had recovered from COVID-19. The CDR3 loop reads CTSPRQPGPEGTEAFF. Written as DNA, the CDR3 is TGCACCAGTCCCCGTCAGCCTGGGCCTGAGGGCACTGAAGCTTTCTTT.